The 6 T cell receptor beta chains presented below share a single source sample, sequenced in a study of beta chain features in type 1 diabetes. No antigen has been identified for these receptors. Since all of the isolated RNA was reverse transcribed, expressed TCRB transcripts were what got sequenced. Clones were read by immunoSEQ multiplex PCR, and TCRdb kept only the in-frame ones, dropping some. The table shows around 690,000 clones, with over 10% occurring only once. Study-level results: Moderate yet significant TCRB CDR3 shortening was seen in Type 1 diabetes patients in all four CD4+ subsets.

Source material: naive CD4+ T cells from blood. These receptors originate from a man aged 30 to 39 with type 1 diabetes.

The gene calls are TRBV5-4 and TRBJ2-2, with TRBD1 matching over 11 bases. V shed 3 bases, J shed 5 bases, and the junction held 12 bases outside the gene matches. Germline V gene sequence: CDR1 SGHNT, CDR2 YYREEE (reference sequence). The CDR3 has 18 amino acids. CDR3 nucleotides: TGTGCCAGCAGCTCGCCCCCTGGACAGGGGGCTGCAACCGGGGAGCTGTTTTTT. Amino acids: CASSSPPGQGAATGELFF. Using reference TRBV5-4 and TRBJ2-2 for the parts outside the CDR3, the full variable domain is ETGVTQSPTHLIKTRGQQVTLRCSSQSGHNTVSWYQQALGQGPQFIFQYYREEENGRGNFPPRFSGLQFPNYSSELNVNALELDDSALYLCASSSPPGQGAATGELFFGEGSRLTVL.

V and J are TRBV11-3 and TRBJ2-5; D gene unclear. Germline V CDR1 and CDR2: SGHNT, YENEEA. Trimming took 3 bases from V and 2 from J, leaving 10 bases between them. CDR3 length: 14 residues. CDR3 DNA sequence: TGTGCCAGCAGCTTTAACCCCATACAAGAGACCCAGTACTTC. Encoded protein: CASSFNPIQETQYF.

This clone was counted only a few times. V gene TRBV4-2 combines with J gene TRBJ2-7, with D perhaps matching TRBD1 (6 bases). V lost 0 bases to trimming and J lost 0 bases, with 12 bases between them. The CDR3 is made up of 16 amino acids. Germline CDR1 LGHNA, CDR2 YNFKEQ. CDR3 nucleotides: TGTGCCAGCAGCCAAGATATGAGGGGGTACTCCTACGAGCAGTACTTC. Its translation: CASSQDMRGYSYEQYF.

The chain has TRBV27 and TRBJ1-2, with no clear D. Germline loops: CDR1 MNHEY, CDR2 SMNVEV (reference sequence). The ends were cut back, 1 base at V and 3 bases at J, with 9 bases in the middle. The CDR3 contains 14 residues. In DNA, the CDR3 is TGTGCCAGCAGTTTATTCCCAACCGACTATGGCTACACCTTC. The encoded protein is CASSLFPTDYGYTF.

A note on this clone: A much more abundant neighbour one base away suggests this may be a read error. Distinct nucleotide sequences in the sample also encode this CDR3. This rearrangement joins TRBV5-4 to TRBJ2-1; no clear D. The CDR3 consists of 12 residues. The V end lost 4 bases, the J end lost 5 bases, and 7 bases lay between the germline ends. CDR1 is SGHNT and CDR2 is YYREEE in the germline V gene (reference sequence). The CDR3 protein is CASSLDHNEQFF. CDR3 coding DNA: TGTGCCAGCAGCCTAGACCACAATGAGCAGTTCTTC.

The CDR3 loop reads CASRAQLASGNTIYF. Here the CDR3 DNA reads TGTGCCAGTAGGGCCCAGCTGGCATCCGGAAACACCATATATTTT. The chain couples TRBV6-1 to TRBJ1-3, with unresolved D. Per germline, CDR1 MNHNS and CDR2 SASEGT. V lost 9 bases to trimming and J lost 4 bases, with 19 bases between them. There are 15 residues in the CDR3.